The 20 T cell receptor beta chains in this list originate from one sample, sequenced in a study of cytomegalovirus exposure and HLA in healthy donors. The protocol was immunoSEQ multiplex PCR, while the TCRdb copy is restricted to in-frame clones and leaves out a portion. This table holds about 84,000 clones, roughly 90% found once. Sequencing was performed on PBMCs. These receptors all stem from a man aged 25-45 years in good health and CMV-seronegative.

The J gene is TRBJ2-1, the V gene TRBV14; tentative D call: TRBD2 (6 bases). Trimming stripped 2 bases from V and 0 bases from J, with 8 bases between. CDR3 length: 15 residues. Per the germline V gene, CDR1 is SGHDN and CDR2 is FVKESK. This CDR3 reads CASSQFGSSYNEQFF. The CDR3 DNA follows: TGTGCCAGCAGCCAATTCGGGAGCTCCTACAATGAGCAGTTCTTC.

This rearrangement joins TRBV29-1 to TRBJ1-4; TRBD1 might be the D (5 bases). The V end lost 4 bases, the J end lost 3 bases, and 18 bases lay between the germline ends. Per the germline V gene, CDR1 is SQVTM and CDR2 is ANQGSEA. This CDR3 region has 16 residues. Written as DNA, the CDR3 is TGCAGCGTTGGGAGGGGACTAACTTCGGCTAATGAAAAACTGTTTTTT. Residues: CSVGRGLTSANEKLFF. The complete variable domain, with remaining parts taken from reference TRBV29-1 and TRBJ1-4, reads SAVISQKPSRDICQRGTSLTIQCQVDSQVTMMFWYRQQPGQSLTLIATANQGSEATYESGFVIDKFPISRPNLTFSTLTVSNMSPEDSSIYLCSVGRGLTSANEKLFFGSGTQLSVL.

The chain combines TRBV6-1 with TRBJ2-1, with 14 bases matching TRBD2. The length of the CDR3 is 14 residues. CDR1 and CDR2 (germline): MNHNS, SASEGT. The ends lost 4 bases at V and 8 bases at J; junction bases unmatched: 1. CDR3 coding DNA: TGTGCCAGCAGTGGACTAGCGGGAGGGTATGAGCAGTTCTTC. Its protein product is CASSGLAGGYEQFF.

This chain links TRBV6-1 with TRBJ1-3; a weak D match, TRBD1 (5 bases). CDR3 length: 12 amino acids. CDR1 is MNHNS and CDR2 is SASEGT in the germline V gene. Trimming left V 8 bases short and J 4 bases short, with 9 bases between. This chain's CDR3 is CASGTDGNTIYF. The CDR3, as DNA: TGTGCCAGCGGGACTGACGGAAACACCATATATTTT.

This chain connects TRBV29-1 to TRBJ2-1; 9 positions agree with TRBD2. Germline V gives CDR1 SQVTM, CDR2 ANQGSEA. The CDR3 consists of 15 residues. The V gene end was trimmed by 3 bases and the J gene end by 4 bases; junction bases not matched to a gene: 7. As DNA, the CDR3 is TGCAGCGTTGATGGGGCGGGGGGGCTATACAATGAGCAGTTCTTC. Protein sequence: CSVDGAGGLYNEQFF.

This chain links TRBV7-6 with TRBJ2-3, with 10 positions matching TRBD1. The CDR3 sequence is 15 residues long. The J segment lost 4 bases and the V segment lost 7 bases, leaving 8 bases of the junction unmatched. The germline V gene encodes CDR1 SGHVS and CDR2 FNYEAQ. CDR3 bases: TGTGCCAGCACCGATCAAGGGACAGGGGCAGATACGCAGTATTTT. Translation gives CASTDQGTGADTQYF.

The chain is built from TRBV5-1 and TRBJ2-3; D unclear. This CDR3 has 15 residues. Per germline, CDR1 SGHRS and CDR2 YFSETQ. Between the trimmed V and J ends, which lost 3 bases and 1 base, there was a span of 12 bases. CDR3 sequence: CASSWSHGRTDTQYF. The CDR3 DNA is TGCGCCAGCAGCTGGAGTCATGGTCGCACAGATACGCAGTATTTT.

V is TRBV7-2 and J is TRBJ1-4; TRBD1 matches 7 bases. Unmatched junction bases numbered 5, after V lost 6 bases and J lost 4 bases. Germline V gene sequence: CDR1 SGHTA, CDR2 FQGNSA. This CDR3 contains 14 residues. CDR3 sequence (DNA): TGTGCCAGCAGAACGGACAGGCATAATGAAAAACTGTTTTTT. It is translated as CASRTDRHNEKLFF.

The chain links TRBV5-5 to TRBJ2-3; a weak D match, TRBD2 (5 bases). Germline CDR1 reads SGHKS; CDR2 reads YYEKEE (reference sequence). V lost 4 bases, J lost 2 bases, and 14 bases lay in between. This CDR3 comprises 15 residues. The CDR3 reads CASSQKSDYTDTQYF. In nucleotides, the CDR3 is TGTGCCAGCAGCCAGAAAAGTGACTACACAGATACGCAGTATTTT.

This clone occurred once. The chain couples TRBV7-2 to TRBJ2-7; 10 bases are shared with TRBD1. Germline CDR1 SGHTA, CDR2 FQGNSA. Trimming at V came to 5 bases and at J to 6 bases, leaving 10 bases not matched to a gene. The length of the CDR3 is 15 residues. CDR3: CASSTQGTGAREQYF. CDR3 nucleotide sequence: TGTGCCAGCAGCACGCAAGGGACAGGGGCGCGCGAGCAGTACTTC. Drawing the rest from reference TRBV7-2 and TRBJ2-7, the complete variable domain is GAGVSQSPSNKVTEKGKDVELRCDPISGHTALYWYRQSLGQGLEFLIYFQGNSAPDKSGLPSDRFSAERTGGSVSTLTIQRTQQEDSAVYLCASSTQGTGAREQYFGPGTRLTVT.

This rearrangement joins TRBV5-1 to TRBJ2-1, with TRBD1 matching 10 bases. Germline lookup yields CDR1 SGHRS and CDR2 YFSETQ. The V gene end was trimmed by 5 bases and the J gene end by 6 bases; junction bases not matched to a gene: 2. This CDR3 is 13 amino acids long. This CDR3 reads CASSWDRGNEQFF. The DNA of the CDR3 is TGCGCCAGCAGTTGGGACAGGGGCAATGAGCAGTTCTTC.

This clone was observed a single time. The chain has TRBV7-9 and TRBJ2-3; 9 bases map to TRBD2. Looked up from germline, CDR1 is SEHNR and CDR2 is FQNEAQ (reference sequence). This CDR3 comprises 17 residues. V lost 5 bases, J lost 5 bases, and 14 bases stayed unmatched. As DNA, the CDR3 is TGTGCCAGCAGCCCCATCGGGATGATAGCGGGAGAAGATACGCAGTATTTT. Translated: CASSPIGMIAGEDTQYF.

The chain has TRBV18 and TRBJ1-5; 7 nucleotides line up with TRBD1. The V segment lost 10 bases and the J segment 3 bases; nucleotides outside the gene matches: 6. The germline gives CDR1 KGHSH, CDR2 LQKENI. The CDR3 is 13 amino acids. CDR3 bases: TGTGCCACCTCGGGGACAGACAATCAGCCCCAGCATTTT. The encoded protein is CATSGTDNQPQHF.

The chain carries TRBV28 and TRBJ1-5, with D possibly TRBD1 on 6 matching bases. Trimming removed 3 bases from V and 4 bases from J, with 19 bases in between. Germline V lookup: CDR1 MDHEN, CDR2 SYDVKM. The CDR3 consists of 17 residues. CDR3 loop: CASSFTGGGGFNQPQHF. CDR3 sequence (DNA): TGTGCCAGCAGTTTCACGGGGGGAGGGGGTTTTAATCAGCCCCAGCATTTT.

The chain recombines TRBV18 with TRBJ1-1, with D tentatively TRBD1 (5 bases). Germline lookup yields CDR1 KGHSH and CDR2 LQKENI. Trimming took 5 bases from V and 3 from J, leaving 10 bases between them. The CDR3 contains 13 residues. The CDR3: CASSLGGDTEAFF. The DNA of the CDR3 is TGTGCCAGCTCATTGGGGGGGGACACTGAAGCTTTCTTT.

The chain recombines TRBV28 with TRBJ2-5, with D hard to call. Trimming shortened V by 1 base and J by 4 bases, and 10 bases separated the two germline ends. The CDR3 runs 14 residues. The germline V gene has CDR1 MDHEN and CDR2 SYDVKM. For the CDR3, the DNA is TGTGCCAGCAGTTTATCCCTAGTTGGAGAGACCCAGTACTTC. Protein: CASSLSLVGETQYF.

This chain links TRBV10-3 with TRBJ1-1; 8 bases agree with TRBD1. The J segment lost 6 bases and the V segment lost 3 bases, leaving 6 bases of the junction unmatched. The CDR3 consists of 14 residues. CDR1 is ENHRY, CDR2 SYGVKD, per germline. The CDR3 protein is CAISESRGHAEAFF. The CDR3 bases are TGTGCCATCAGTGAATCCAGGGGGCACGCTGAAGCTTTCTTT.

The chain links TRBV7-2 to TRBJ1-2; the match to TRBD1 covers 11 bases. With 4 bases clipped from V and 4 bases from J, the junction kept 5 bases outside the gene matches. CDR1 and CDR2 from the germline V gene are SGHTA and FQGNSA. This CDR3 has 15 amino acids. CDR3 sequence (DNA): TGTGCCAGCAGCTCCGGCGGGACAGGGGGCTATGGCTACACCTTC. Its translation: CASSSGGTGGYGYTF.

The chain has TRBV27 and TRBJ2-2, with D perhaps TRBD1 (6 bases). This CDR3 region has 19 residues. Trimming left V 5 bases short and J 2 bases short, with 24 bases between. The germline V gene has CDR1 MNHEY and CDR2 SMNVEV (reference sequence). CDR3 coding DNA: TGTGCCAGCAGTCCAACCGGGTTCCTTGGGGGCCTTAACACCGGGGAGCTGTTTTTT. Protein sequence: CASSPTGFLGGLNTGELFF.

The V and J genes are TRBV16 and TRBJ1-2; 8 positions match TRBD1. V was clipped by 4 bases and J by 4 bases; unmatched bases: 20. This CDR3 comprises 19 residues. Germline CDR1 and CDR2: KGHSY and FQNENV. CDR3 in DNA: TGTGCCAGCAGCCGACCGACAGGGGCTATGAACGATCCCCGCTATGGCTACACCTTC. Translating it yields CASSRPTGAMNDPRYGYTF. The variable domain in full, completed from reference TRBV16 and TRBJ1-2, reads GEEVAQTPKHLVRGEGQKAKLYCAPIKGHSYVFWYQQVLKNEFKFLISFQNENVFDETGMPKERFSAKCLPNSPCSLEIQATKLEDSAVYFCASSRPTGAMNDPRYGYTFGSGTRLTVV.